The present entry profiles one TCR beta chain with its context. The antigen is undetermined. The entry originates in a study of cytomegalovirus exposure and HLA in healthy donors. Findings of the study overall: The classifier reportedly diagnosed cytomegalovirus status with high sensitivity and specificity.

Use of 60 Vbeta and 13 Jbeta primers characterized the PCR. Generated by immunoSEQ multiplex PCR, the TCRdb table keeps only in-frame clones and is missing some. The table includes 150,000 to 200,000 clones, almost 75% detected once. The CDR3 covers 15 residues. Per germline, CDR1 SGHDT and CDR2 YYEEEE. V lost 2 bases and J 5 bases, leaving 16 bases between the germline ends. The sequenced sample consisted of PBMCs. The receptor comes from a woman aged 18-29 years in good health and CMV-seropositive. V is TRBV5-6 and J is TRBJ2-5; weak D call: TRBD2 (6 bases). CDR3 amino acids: CASSLGGSFEETQYF. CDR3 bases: TGTGCCAGCAGCTTAGGAGGGAGCTTTGAGGAGACCCAGTACTTC.